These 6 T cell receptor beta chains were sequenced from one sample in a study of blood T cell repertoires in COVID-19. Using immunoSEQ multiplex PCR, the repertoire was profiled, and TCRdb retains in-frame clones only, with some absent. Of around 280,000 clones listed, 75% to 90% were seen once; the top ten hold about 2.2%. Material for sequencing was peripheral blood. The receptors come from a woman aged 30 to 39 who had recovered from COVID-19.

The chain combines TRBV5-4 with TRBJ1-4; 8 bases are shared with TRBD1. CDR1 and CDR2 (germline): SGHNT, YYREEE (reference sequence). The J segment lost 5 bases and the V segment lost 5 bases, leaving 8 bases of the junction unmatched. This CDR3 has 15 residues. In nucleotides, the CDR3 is TGTGCCAGCAGTAGCCGGGACAGGCAAAATGAAAAACTGTTTTTT. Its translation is CASSSRDRQNEKLFF.

CDR3 residues: CASSGGGRRNTGELFF. The CDR3 DNA reads as TGTGCCAGCAGCGGCGGGGGACGAAGGAACACCGGGGAGCTGTTTTTT. J is TRBJ2-2 and V is TRBV9; 7 bases fit TRBD2. CDR3 length: 16 residues. The junction had 6 bases not matched to a gene; V was cut back by 3 bases and J by 1 base. CDR1 and CDR2 from the germline V gene are SGDLS and YYNGEE.

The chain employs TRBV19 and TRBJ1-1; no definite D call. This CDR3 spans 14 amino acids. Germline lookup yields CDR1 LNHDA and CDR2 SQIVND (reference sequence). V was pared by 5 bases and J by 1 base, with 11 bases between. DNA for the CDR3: TGTGCCAGTAGTTTTCAAGGCGGGAACACTGAAGCTTTCTTT. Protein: CASSFQGGNTEAFF.

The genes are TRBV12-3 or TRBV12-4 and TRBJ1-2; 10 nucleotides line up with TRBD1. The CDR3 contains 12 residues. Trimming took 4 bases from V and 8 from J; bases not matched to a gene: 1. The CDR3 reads CASSWDRGGYTF. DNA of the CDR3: TGTGCCAGCAGTTGGGACAGGGGAGGCTACACCTTC.

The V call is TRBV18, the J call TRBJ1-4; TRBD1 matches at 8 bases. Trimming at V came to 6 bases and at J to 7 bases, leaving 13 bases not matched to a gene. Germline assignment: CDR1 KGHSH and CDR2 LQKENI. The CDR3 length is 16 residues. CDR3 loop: CASSTAGTGLGEKLFF. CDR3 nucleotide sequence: TGTGCCAGCTCCACCGCTGGGACAGGATTAGGTGAAAAACTGTTTTTT.

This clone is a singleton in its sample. The CDR3 coding sequence is TGTGCCAGCAGCTTAGTCCCAGCGCGAGACAATGAGCAGTTCTTC. Translating it yields CASSLVPARDNEQFF. The chain employs TRBV7-8 and TRBJ2-1, with D unresolved. Trimming stripped 1 base from V and 5 bases from J, with 12 bases between. This CDR3 contains 15 residues. The germline CDR1 and CDR2 sequences are SGHVS and FQNEAQ.